This TCR beta chain emerged from a study of cytomegalovirus exposure and HLA in healthy donors. Study-wide results and caveats: In a later analysis, across HLA loci, associated TCR counts were highest for DRB1, lowest for HLA-C. In vitro testing confirmed a few CMV-associated chains as specific for CMV antigens.

Vbeta (60) and Jbeta (13) primers were used in the PCR. Assay: immunoSEQ multiplex PCR; the TCRdb copy retains only in-frame clones and omits some. The profile covers about 94,000 clones, with roughly 80% appearing a single time and 7% to 9% taken by the ten largest. The germline CDR1 and CDR2 sequences are SEHNR and FQNEAQ (reference sequence). Trimming shortened V by 6 bases and J by 4 bases, and 7 bases separated the two germline ends. The CDR3 has 12 amino acids. As regards this clone: What it binds is not known.

The sample taken for sequencing was PBMCs. The gene calls are TRBV7-9 and TRBJ1-3; D is undetermined. This sequence originates from a man between 35 and 55 years old in good health and CMV-seropositive. Here the CDR3 DNA reads TGTGCCAGCAGTGAGCAAGGAAACACCATATATTTT. This encodes CASSEQGNTIYF.